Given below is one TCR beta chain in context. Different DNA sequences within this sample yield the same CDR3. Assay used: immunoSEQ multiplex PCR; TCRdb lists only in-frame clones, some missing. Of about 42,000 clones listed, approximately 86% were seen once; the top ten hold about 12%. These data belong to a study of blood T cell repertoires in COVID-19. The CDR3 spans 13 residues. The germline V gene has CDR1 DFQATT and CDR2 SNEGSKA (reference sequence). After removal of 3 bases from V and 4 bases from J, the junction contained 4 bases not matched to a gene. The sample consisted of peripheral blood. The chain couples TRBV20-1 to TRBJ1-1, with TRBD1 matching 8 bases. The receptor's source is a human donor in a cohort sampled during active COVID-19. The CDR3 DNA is TGCAGTGCTAGTCTACAGGGGGGCACTGAAGCTTTCTTT. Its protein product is CSASLQGGTEAFF.